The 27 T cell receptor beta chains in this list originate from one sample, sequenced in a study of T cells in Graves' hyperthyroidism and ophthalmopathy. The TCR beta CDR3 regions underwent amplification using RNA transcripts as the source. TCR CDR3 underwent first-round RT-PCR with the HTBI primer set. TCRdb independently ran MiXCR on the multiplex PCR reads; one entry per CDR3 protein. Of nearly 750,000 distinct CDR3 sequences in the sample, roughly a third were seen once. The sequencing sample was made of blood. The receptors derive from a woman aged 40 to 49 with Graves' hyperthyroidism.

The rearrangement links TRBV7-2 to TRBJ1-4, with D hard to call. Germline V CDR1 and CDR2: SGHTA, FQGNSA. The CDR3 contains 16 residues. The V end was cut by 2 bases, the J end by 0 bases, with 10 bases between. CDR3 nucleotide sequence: TGTGCCAGCAGCTTACACAGTAGTGCAACTAATGAAAAACTGTTTTTT. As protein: CASSLHSSATNEKLFF. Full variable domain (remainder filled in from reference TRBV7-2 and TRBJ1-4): GAGVSQSPSNKVTEKGKDVELRCDPISGHTALYWYRQSLGQGLEFLIYFQGNSAPDKSGLPSDRFSAERTGGSVSTLTIQRTQQEDSAVYLCASSLHSSATNEKLFFGSGTQLSVL.

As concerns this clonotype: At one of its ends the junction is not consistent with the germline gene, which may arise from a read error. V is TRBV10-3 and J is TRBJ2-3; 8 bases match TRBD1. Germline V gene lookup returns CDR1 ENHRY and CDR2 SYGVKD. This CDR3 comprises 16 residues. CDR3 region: CAISEGNRGDTDAQYF. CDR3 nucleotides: TGTGCCATCAGTGAAGGGAACAGGGGGGACACAGATGCGCAGTATTTT.

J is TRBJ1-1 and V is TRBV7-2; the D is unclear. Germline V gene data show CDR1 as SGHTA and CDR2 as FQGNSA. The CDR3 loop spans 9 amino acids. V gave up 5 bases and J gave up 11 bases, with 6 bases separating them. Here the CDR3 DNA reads TGTGCCAGCAGCAGGGAGGCTTTCTTT. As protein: CASSREAFF.

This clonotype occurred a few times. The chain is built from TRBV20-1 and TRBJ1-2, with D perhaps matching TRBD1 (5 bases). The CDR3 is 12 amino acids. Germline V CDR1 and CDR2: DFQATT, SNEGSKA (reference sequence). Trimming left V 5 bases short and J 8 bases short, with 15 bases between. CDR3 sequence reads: CSARRGPGGYTF. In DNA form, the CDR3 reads TGCAGTGCTCGTCGGGGCCCGGGGGGCTACACCTTC.

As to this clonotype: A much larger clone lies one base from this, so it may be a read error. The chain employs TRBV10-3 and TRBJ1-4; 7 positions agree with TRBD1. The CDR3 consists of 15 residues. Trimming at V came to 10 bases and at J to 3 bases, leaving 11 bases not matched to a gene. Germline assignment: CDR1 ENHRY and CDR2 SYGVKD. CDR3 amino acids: CATQNRGSANEKLFF. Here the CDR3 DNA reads TGTGCCACCCAGAACAGGGGATCTGCTAATGAAAAACTGTTTTTT.

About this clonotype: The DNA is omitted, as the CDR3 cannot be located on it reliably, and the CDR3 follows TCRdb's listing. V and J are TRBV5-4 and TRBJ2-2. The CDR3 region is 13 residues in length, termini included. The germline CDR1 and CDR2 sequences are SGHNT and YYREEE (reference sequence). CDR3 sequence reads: CASSLGGSGSCFF.

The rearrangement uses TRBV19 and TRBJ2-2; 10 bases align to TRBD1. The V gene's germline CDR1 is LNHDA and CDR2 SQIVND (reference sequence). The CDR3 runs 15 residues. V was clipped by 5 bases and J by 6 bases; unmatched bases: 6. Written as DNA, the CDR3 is TGTGCCAGTAGTTCAGGACAGGGGGGACCCGGGGAGCTGTTTTTT. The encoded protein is CASSSGQGGPGELFF.

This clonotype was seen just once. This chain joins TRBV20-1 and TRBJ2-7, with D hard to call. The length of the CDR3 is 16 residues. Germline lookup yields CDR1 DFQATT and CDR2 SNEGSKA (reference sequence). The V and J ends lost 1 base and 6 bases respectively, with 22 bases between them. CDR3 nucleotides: TGCAGTGCTAGAGGGCAGAGGACCAGACGTATCCTCGAGCAGTACTTC. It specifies CSARGQRTRRILEQYF.

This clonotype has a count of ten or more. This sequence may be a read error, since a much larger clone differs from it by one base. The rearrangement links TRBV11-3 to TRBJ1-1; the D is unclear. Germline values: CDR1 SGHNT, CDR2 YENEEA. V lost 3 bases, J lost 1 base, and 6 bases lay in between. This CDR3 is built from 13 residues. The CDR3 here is CASSFQENTEAFF. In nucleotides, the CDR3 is TGTGCCAGCAGCTTCCAGGAGAACACTGAAGCTTTCTTT.

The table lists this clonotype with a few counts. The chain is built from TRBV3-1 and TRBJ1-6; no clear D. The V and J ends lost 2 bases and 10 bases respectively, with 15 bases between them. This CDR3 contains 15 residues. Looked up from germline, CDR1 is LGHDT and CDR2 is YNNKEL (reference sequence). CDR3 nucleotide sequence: TGTGCCAGCAGCCAAAGTCTACTCCCGGGGTCACCCCTCCACTTT. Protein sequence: CASSQSLLPGSPLHF.

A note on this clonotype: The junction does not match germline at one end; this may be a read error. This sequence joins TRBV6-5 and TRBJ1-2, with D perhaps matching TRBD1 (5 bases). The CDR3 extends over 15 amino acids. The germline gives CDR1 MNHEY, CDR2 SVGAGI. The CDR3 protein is CASRVGALNNYGCTF. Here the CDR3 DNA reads TGTGCCAGCAGAGTTGGGGCCCTCAATAACTATGGCTGCACCTTC.

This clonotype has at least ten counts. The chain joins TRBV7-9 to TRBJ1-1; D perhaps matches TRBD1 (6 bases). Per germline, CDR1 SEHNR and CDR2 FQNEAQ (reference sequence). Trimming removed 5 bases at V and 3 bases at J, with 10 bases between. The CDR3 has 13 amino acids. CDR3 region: CASSVTGYTEAFF. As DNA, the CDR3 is TGTGCCAGCAGCGTAACAGGGTACACTGAAGCTTTCTTT. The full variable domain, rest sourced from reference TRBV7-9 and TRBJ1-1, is DTGVSQNPRHKITKRGQNVTFRCDPISEHNRLYWYRQTLGQGPEFLTYFQNEAQLEKSRLLSDRFSAERPKGSFSTLEIQRTEQGDSAMYLCASSVTGYTEAFFGQGTRLTVV.

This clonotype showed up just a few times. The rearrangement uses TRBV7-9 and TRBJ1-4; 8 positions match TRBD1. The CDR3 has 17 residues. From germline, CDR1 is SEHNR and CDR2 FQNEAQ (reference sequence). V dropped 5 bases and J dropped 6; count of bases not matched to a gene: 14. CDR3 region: CASSLKIGTGGDEKLFF. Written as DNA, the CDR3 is TGTGCCAGCAGCCTAAAAATCGGGACAGGAGGGGATGAAAAACTGTTTTTT.

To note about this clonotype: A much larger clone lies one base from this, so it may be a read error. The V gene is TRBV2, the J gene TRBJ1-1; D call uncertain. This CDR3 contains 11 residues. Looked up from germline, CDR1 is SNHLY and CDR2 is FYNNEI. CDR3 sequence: CASSEPTEASF. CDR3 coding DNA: TGTGCCAGCAGTGAACCCACTGAAGCTTCCTTT.

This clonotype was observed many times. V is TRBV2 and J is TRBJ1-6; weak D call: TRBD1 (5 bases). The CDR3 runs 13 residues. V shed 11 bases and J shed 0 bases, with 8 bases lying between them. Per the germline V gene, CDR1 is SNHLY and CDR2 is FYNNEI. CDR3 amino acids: CAGGGSYNSPLHF. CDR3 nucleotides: TGTGCCGGCGGGGGCTCCTATAATTCACCCCTCCACTTT.

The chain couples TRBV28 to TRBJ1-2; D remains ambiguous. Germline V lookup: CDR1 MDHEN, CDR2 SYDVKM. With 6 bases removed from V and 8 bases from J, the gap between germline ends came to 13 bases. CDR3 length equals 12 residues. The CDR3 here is CASSGGTRGYTF. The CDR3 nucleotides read TGTGCCAGCAGCGGAGGTACTAGGGGCTACACCTTC.

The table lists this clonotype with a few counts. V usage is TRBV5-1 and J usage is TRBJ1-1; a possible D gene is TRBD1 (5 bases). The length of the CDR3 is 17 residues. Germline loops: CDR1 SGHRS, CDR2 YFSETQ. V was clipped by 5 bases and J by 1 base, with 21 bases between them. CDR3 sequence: CASSFTLQRGGNTEAFF. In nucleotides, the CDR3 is TGCGCCAGCAGTTTTACACTCCAGAGGGGTGGGAACACTGAAGCTTTCTTT.

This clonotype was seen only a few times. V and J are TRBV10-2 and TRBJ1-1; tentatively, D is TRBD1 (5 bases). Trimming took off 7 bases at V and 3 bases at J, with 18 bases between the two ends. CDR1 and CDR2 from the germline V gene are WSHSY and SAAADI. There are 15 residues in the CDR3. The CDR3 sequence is CASIDPAGRYTEAFF. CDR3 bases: TGCGCCAGCATCGACCCAGCAGGGCGGTACACTGAAGCTTTCTTT.

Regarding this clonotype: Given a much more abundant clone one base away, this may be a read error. DNA of the CDR3: TGTGCCAGCGGCTTAAGGGACAGCTACGAGCAGTACTTC. Protein product: CASGLRDSYEQYF. J is TRBJ2-7 and V is TRBV7-9; 7 positions match TRBD1. The CDR3 consists of 13 residues. CDR1 and CDR2 (germline): SEHNR, FQNEAQ (reference sequence). The variable domain in full, with the rest retrieved from reference TRBV7-9 and TRBJ2-7, is DTGVSQNPRHKITKRGQNVTFRCDPISEHNRLYWYRQTLGQGPEFLTYFQNEAQLEKSRLLSDRFSAERPKGSFSTLEIQRTEQGDSAMYLCASGLRDSYEQYFGPGTRLTVT.

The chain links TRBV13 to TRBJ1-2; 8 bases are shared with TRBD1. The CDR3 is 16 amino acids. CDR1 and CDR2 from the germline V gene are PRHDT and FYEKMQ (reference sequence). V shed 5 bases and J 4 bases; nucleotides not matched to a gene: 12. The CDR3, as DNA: TGTGCCAGCAGCCCCACCACCGGGACAGGAATCTATGGCTACACCTTC. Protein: CASSPTTGTGIYGYTF.

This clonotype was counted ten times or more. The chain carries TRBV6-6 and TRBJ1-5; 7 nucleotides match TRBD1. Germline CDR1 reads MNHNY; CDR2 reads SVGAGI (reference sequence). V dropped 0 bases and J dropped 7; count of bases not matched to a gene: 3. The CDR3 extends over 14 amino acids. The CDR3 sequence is CASSYSGRGQPQHF. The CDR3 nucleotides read TGTGCCAGCAGTTACTCAGGCAGGGGGCAGCCCCAGCATTTT.

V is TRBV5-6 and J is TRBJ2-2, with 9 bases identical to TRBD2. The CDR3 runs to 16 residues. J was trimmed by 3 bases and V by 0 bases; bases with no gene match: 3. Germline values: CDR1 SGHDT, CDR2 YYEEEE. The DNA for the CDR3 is TGTGCCAGCAGCTTGGAGCTAGCGGGGTACACCGGGGAGCTGTTTTTT. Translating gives CASSLELAGYTGELFF. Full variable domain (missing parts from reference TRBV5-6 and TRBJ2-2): DAGVTQSPTHLIKTRGQQVTLRCSPKSGHDTVSWYQQALGQGPQFIFQYYEEEERQRGNFPDRFSGHQFPNYSSELNVNALLLGDSALYLCASSLELAGYTGELFFGEGSRLTVL.

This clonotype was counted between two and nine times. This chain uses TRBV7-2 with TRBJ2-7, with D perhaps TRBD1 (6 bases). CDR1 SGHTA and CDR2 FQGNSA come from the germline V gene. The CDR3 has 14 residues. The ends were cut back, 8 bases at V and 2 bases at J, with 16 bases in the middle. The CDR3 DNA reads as TGTGCCAGCTCACCGGTACAGGGTCCCTACGAGCAGTACTTC. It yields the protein CASSPVQGPYEQYF.

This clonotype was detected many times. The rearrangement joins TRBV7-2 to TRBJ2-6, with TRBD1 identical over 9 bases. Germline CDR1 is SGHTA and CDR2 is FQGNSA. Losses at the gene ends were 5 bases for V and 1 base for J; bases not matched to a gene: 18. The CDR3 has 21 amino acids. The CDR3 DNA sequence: TGTGCCAGCAGCCGTCCGGGACAGGGTTTCCCTGGGTCATCTGGGGCCAACGTCCTGACTTTC. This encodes CASSRPGQGFPGSSGANVLTF. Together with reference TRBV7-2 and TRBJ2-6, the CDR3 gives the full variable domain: GAGVSQSPSNKVTEKGKDVELRCDPISGHTALYWYRQSLGQGLEFLIYFQGNSAPDKSGLPSDRFSAERTGGSVSTLTIQRTQQEDSAVYLCASSRPGQGFPGSSGANVLTFGAGSRLTVL.

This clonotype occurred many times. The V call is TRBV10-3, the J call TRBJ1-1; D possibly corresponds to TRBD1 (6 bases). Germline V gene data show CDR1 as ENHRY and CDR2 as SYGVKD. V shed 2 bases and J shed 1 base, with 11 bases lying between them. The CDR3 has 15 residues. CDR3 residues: CAISERGGENTEAFF. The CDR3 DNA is TGTGCCATCAGTGAGAGGGGGGGCGAGAACACTGAAGCTTTCTTT.

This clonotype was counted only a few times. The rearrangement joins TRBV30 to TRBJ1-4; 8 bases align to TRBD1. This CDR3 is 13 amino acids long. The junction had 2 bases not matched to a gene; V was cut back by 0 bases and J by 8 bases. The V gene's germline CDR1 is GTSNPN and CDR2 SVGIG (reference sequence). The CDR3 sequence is CAWSVGQGEKLFF. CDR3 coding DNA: TGTGCCTGGAGTGTAGGACAGGGCGAAAAACTGTTTTTT.

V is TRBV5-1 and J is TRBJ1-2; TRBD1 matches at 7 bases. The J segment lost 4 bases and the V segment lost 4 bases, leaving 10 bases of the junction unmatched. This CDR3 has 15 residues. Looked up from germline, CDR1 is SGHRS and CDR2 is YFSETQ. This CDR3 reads CASSPTGAGGYGYTF. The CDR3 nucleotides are TGCGCCAGCAGCCCCACCGGGGCAGGGGGCTATGGCTACACCTTC.